This T cell receptor (beta chain) came from a study of blood T cell repertoires in COVID-19. Using immunoSEQ multiplex PCR, the repertoire was profiled, and TCRdb retains in-frame clones only, with some absent. The sample lists roughly 100,000 clones; 86% were seen once. The sequenced sample was peripheral blood. The TCR comes from a man of 80 years or more with acute or convalescent COVID-19.

CDR3 nucleotide sequence: TGTGCCAGCAGCTTGGGCGGAACAACTAATGAAAAACTGTTTTTT. This sequence encodes CASSLGGTTNEKLFF. The chain is built from TRBV5-4 and TRBJ1-4; D gene uncertain. The CDR3 has 15 amino acids. CDR1 is SGHNT, CDR2 YYREEE, per germline (reference sequence). V dropped 0 bases and J dropped 0 bases, with 6 bases sitting between them.